This TCR beta chain was obtained from a study of shared clonotypes between healthy human individuals. Background on the study: Donors had three CD4 naive, three CD4 memory, two CD8 naive and one CD8 memory plate apiece.

CDR1 and CDR2 from the germline V gene are MGHDK and SYGVNS. V lost 2 bases and J lost 7; bases outside the gene matches: 7. This CDR3 is 16 amino acids long. An approximately 200 ng quantity of DNA, roughly 29,000 T cell genomes, went into the sorted-subset replicate PCRs. The repertoire was sequenced with immunoSEQ multiplex PCR; TCRdb's copy has only in-frame clones and lacks some. The data contain some 2,400,000 clones, around 95% of them singletons. This sequence was found in a man younger than 30 in good health. The specimen was naive CD4+ T cells sorted from blood. Described subset: CD45RA+ positively selected. The chain uses TRBV25-1 and TRBJ2-1; 11 nucleotides match TRBD2. The CDR3 coding sequence is TGTGCCAGCAGTGAAATAGCGGGAGGGCCAAGGAATGAGCAGTTCTTC. This codes for CASSEIAGGPRNEQFF.